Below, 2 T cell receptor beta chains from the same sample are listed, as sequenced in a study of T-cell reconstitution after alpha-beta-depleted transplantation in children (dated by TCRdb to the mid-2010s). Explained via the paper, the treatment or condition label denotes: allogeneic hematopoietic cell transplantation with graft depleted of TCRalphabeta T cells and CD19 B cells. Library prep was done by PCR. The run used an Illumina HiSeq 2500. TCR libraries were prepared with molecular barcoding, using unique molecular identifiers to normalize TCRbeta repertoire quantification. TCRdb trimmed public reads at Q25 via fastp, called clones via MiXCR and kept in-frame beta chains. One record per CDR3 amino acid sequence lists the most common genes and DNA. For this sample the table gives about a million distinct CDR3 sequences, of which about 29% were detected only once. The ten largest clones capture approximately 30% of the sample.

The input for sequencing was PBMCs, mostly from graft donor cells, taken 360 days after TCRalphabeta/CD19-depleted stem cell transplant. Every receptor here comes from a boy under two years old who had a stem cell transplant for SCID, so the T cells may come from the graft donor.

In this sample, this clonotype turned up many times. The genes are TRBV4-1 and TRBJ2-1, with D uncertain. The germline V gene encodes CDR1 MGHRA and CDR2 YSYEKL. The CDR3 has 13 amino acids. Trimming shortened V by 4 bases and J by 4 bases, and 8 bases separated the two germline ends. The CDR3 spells CASSPQNYNEQFF. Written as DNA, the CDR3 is TGCGCCAGCAGCCCCCAAAATTACAATGAGCAGTTCTTC.

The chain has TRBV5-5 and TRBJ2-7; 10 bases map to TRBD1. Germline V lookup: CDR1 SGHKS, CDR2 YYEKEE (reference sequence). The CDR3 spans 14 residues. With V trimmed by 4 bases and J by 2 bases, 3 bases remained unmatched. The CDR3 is CASSGTGEPYEQYF. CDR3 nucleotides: TGTGCCAGCAGCGGGACAGGGGAACCCTACGAGCAGTACTTC.